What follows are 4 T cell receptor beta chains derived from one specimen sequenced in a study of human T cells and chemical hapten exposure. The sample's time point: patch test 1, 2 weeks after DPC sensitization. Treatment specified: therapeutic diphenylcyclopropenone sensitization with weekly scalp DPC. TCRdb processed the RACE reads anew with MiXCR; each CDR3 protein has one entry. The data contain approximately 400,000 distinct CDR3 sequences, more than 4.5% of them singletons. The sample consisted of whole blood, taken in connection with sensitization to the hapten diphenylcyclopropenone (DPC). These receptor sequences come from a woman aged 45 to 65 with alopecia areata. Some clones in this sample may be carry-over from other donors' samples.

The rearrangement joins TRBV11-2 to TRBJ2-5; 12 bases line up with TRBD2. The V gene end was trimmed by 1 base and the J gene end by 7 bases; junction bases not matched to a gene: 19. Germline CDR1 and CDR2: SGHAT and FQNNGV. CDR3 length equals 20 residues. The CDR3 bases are TGTGCCAGCAGCTTAGTACCGCAAGTTAGGGCTAGCGGGAGGGCTGGGACCCAGTACTTC. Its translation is CASSLVPQVRASGRAGTQYF. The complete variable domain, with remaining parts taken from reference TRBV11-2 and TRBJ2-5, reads EAGVAQSPRYKIIEKRQSVAFWCNPISGHATLYWYQQILGQGPKLLIQFQNNGVVDDSQLPKDRFSAERLKGVDSTLKIQPAKLEDSAVYLCASSLVPQVRASGRAGTQYFGPGTRLLVL.

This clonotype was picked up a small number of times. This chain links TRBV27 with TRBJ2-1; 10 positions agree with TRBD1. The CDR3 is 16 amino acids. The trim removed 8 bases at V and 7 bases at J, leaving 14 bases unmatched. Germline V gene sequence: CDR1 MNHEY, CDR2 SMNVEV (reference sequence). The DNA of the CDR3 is TGTGCCAGCCACTTAGGGGGGACAGGGGCCGTGAATGAGCAGTTCTTC. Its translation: CASHLGGTGAVNEQFF.

The CDR3 is CASSLGGQGFMPQHF. CDR3 coding DNA: TGTGCCAGCAGCTTAGGGGGACAGGGTTTTATGCCCCAGCATTTT. The chain employs TRBV7-2 and TRBJ1-5; 9 nucleotides align to TRBD1. V was clipped by 1 base and J by 9 bases; unmatched bases: 7. The CDR3 has 15 residues. The germline gives CDR1 SGHTA, CDR2 FQGNSA. The full variable domain, rest sourced from reference TRBV7-2 and TRBJ1-5, is GAGVSQSPSNKVTEKGKDVELRCDPISGHTALYWYRQSLGQGLEFLIYFQGNSAPDKSGLPSDRFSAERTGGSVSTLTIQRTQQEDSAVYLCASSLGGQGFMPQHFGDGTRLSIL.

The CDR3 region has the DNA TGTGCCAGCAGCTTTATCTACCCGGGACACCTAGACTCTGGGGCCAACGTCCTGACTTTC. Its translation is CASSFIYPGHLDSGANVLTF. This sequence joins TRBV11-2 and TRBJ2-6; tentatively, D is TRBD1 (6 bases). V gave up 3 bases and J gave up 0 bases, with 21 bases separating them. The CDR3 totals 20 residues. Germline loops: CDR1 SGHAT, CDR2 FQNNGV.